The sequence of this T cell receptor (beta chain) was determined in a study of T cell clones after liver transplantation. About the study: A pre-transplant mixed lymphocyte reaction with TCRbeta sequencing defined graft-donor-reactive clones followed in post-transplant blood. As an antigen-independent comparator, third-party-reactive TCRbeta sequences came from pre-transplant mixed lymphocyte reactions. Subjects received no induction therapy and standard immunosuppression until randomization at 12-24 months post-transplant.

Clones were read by immunoSEQ multiplex PCR, and TCRdb kept only the in-frame ones, dropping some. Of more than 65,000 clones in the sample, more than 75% are singletons; the top ten hold about 2.5%. Trimming shortened V by 7 bases and J by 2 bases, and 18 bases separated the two germline ends. CDR3 length equals 15 residues. Whole-study results and caveats: Small, mixed patient groups and varying post-transplant times limit these conclusions.

There are a few counts of this clone. Its antigen is unidentified. This TCR was recovered from a human donor who received a liver transplant. Here the sequenced sample was CD4+ T cells from blood, taken before liver transplant. J is TRBJ2-7 and V is TRBV23-1, with a possible D match to TRBD1 (6 bases). TRBV23-1 has ORF status, its function being uncertain. The CDR3 loop is CASTFPGHQTYEQYF. CDR3 in DNA: TGCGCCAGCACTTTCCCGGGACACCAAACCTACGAGCAGTACTTC.